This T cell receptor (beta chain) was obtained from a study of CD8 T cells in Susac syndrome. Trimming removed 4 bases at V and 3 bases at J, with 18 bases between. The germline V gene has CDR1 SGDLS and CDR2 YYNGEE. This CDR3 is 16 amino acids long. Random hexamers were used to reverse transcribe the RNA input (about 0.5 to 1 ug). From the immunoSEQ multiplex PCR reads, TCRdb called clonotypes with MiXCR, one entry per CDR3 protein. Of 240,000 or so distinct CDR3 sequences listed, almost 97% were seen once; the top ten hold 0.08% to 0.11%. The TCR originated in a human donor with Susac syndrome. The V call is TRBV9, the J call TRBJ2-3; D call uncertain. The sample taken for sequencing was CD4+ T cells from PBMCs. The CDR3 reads CASSRIWVEVTDTQYF. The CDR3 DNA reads TGTGCCAGCAGCCGAATTTGGGTCGAGGTTACAGATACGCAGTATTTT.